Shown below are 18 T cell receptor beta chains from a single sample sequenced in a study of T cell responses to AZD1222 COVID-19 vaccine. Assay: immunoSEQ multiplex PCR; the TCRdb copy retains only in-frame clones and omits some. Among about 150,000 clones listed, more than 75% were seen once. This sample comprised peripheral blood, obtained 28 days after the second AZD1222 dose. The receptors originated from an adult who received the AZD1222 COVID-19 vaccine.

The chain links TRBV5-1 to TRBJ2-1; TRBD1 is a possible D gene (8 bases). V shed 3 bases and J shed 10 bases, with 14 bases lying between them. Germline V gene sequence: CDR1 SGHRS, CDR2 YFSETQ. The CDR3 extends over 13 amino acids. The CDR3 region is CASSSGQGGEQFF. The CDR3 DNA is TGCGCCAGCAGCTCCGGACAGGGAGGGGAGCAGTTCTTC.

The sample holds one count of this clone. V gene TRBV5-6 combines with J gene TRBJ1-6; D gene ambiguous. Germline V gene sequence: CDR1 SGHDT, CDR2 YYEEEE. This CDR3 is 16 amino acids long. The germline V and J ends were trimmed by 2 bases and 0 bases, with 9 bases remaining between them. As DNA, the CDR3 is TGTGCCAGCAGCTTACTGGACGACTCCTATAATTCACCCCTCCACTTT. It encodes CASSLLDDSYNSPLHF.

The V gene is TRBV6-1, the J gene TRBJ1-3; D may be TRBD1 (5 bases). This CDR3 region has 14 residues. V was shortened by 6 bases and J by 7 bases, with 16 bases between the two germline ends. Germline-derived CDR1 and CDR2 are MNHNS and SASEGT. The CDR3 reads CASSRGTAANTIYF. CDR3 coding DNA: TGTGCCAGCAGCCGTGGGACGGCAGCCAACACCATATATTTT.

The chain links TRBV10-3 to TRBJ1-1; a weak D match, TRBD1 (6 bases). The germline CDR1 and CDR2 sequences are ENHRY and SYGVKD. Deletions cut 5 bases from V and 1 base from J, with 11 bases between. This CDR3 contains 14 residues. CDR3 sequence: CAISSGQGNTEAFF. In DNA, the CDR3 is TGTGCCATCAGTTCGGGACAAGGGAACACTGAAGCTTTCTTT.

This clone has a single count. This sequence joins TRBV7-9 and TRBJ2-1; TRBD2 matches at 9 bases. Germline CDR1 SEHNR, CDR2 FQNEAQ (reference sequence). The CDR3 covers 17 residues. After removal of 5 bases from V and 3 bases from J, the junction contained 11 bases not matched to a gene. The CDR3 here is CASSPPLRLAVYNEQFF. The CDR3 nucleotides read TGTGCCAGCAGCCCACCCCTCCGACTAGCGGTCTACAATGAGCAGTTCTTC.

The chain combines TRBV27 with TRBJ1-1, with D unresolved. V was clipped by 5 bases and J by 1 base, with 11 bases between them. Looked up from germline, CDR1 is MNHEY and CDR2 is SMNVEV (reference sequence). The CDR3 loop spans 14 amino acids. Written as DNA, the CDR3 is TGTGCCAGCAGTAGACGAAGCGAGAACACTGAAGCTTTCTTT. Translation: CASSRRSENTEAFF.

This chain joins TRBV3-1 (or the pseudogene TRBV3-2) and TRBJ1-2, with a weak D call TRBD1 (5 bases). This CDR3 has 15 amino acids. The germline V and J ends were trimmed by 4 bases and 2 bases, with 14 bases remaining between them. Germline values: CDR1 LGHDT, CDR2 YNNKEL (reference sequence). The CDR3 region is CASSRRGVENYGYTF. For the CDR3, the DNA is TGTGCCAGCAGCCGGCGGGGGGTTGAAAACTATGGCTACACCTTC.

The V and J genes are TRBV7-8 and TRBJ2-1; D might be TRBD2 (6 bases). The CDR3 totals 18 residues. The V gene lost 5 bases and the J gene lost 4 bases, with 24 bases spanning the gap. Per germline, CDR1 SGHVS and CDR2 FQNEAQ. The CDR3 spells CASSPAVSGAGRYNEQFF. For the CDR3, the DNA is TGTGCCAGCAGCCCCGCCGTGTCCGGGGCAGGGAGGTACAATGAGCAGTTCTTC.

This clone came up once. J is TRBJ1-5 and V is TRBV19, with D hard to call. V lost 2 bases to trimming and J lost 5 bases, with 10 bases between them. Germline CDR1 is LNHDA and CDR2 is SQIVND (reference sequence). There are 14 residues in the CDR3. Here the CDR3 reads CASSISRFDQPQHF. CDR3 in DNA: TGTGCCAGTAGTATATCTAGGTTTGATCAGCCCCAGCATTTT.

The gene calls are TRBV7-6 and TRBJ1-3, with TRBD1 matching over 8 bases. The CDR3 covers 16 residues. From germline, CDR1 is SGHVS and CDR2 FNYEAQ. The junction had 8 bases not matched to a gene; V was cut back by 5 bases and J by 2 bases. This CDR3 reads CASSHGTGLTGNTIYF. The DNA of the CDR3 is TGTGCCAGCAGCCATGGGACAGGATTAACTGGAAACACCATATATTTT.

This chain connects TRBV2 to TRBJ1-2; maybe TRBD1 (5 bases). V was pared by 7 bases and J by 8 bases, with 23 bases between. The germline V gene encodes CDR1 SNHLY and CDR2 FYNNEI. There are 15 residues in the CDR3. Written as DNA, the CDR3 is TGTGCCAGCAATCAGTTGACAGCCGCCCCCTCAGGCTACACCTTC. Translation: CASNQLTAAPSGYTF.

This clone was counted once. The chain has TRBV27 and TRBJ1-4, with D maybe TRBD1 (5 bases). The CDR3 is 16 amino acids. With 5 bases removed from V and 0 bases from J, the gap between germline ends came to 13 bases. CDR1 and CDR2 from the germline V gene are MNHEY and SMNVEV (reference sequence). Written as DNA, the CDR3 is TGTGCCAGCAGTCCCACGGGGACTCCAACTAATGAAAAACTGTTTTTT. This codes for CASSPTGTPTNEKLFF.

The chain uses TRBV7-9 and TRBJ2-7; TRBD2 matches at 10 bases. Unmatched junction bases numbered 1, after V lost 5 bases and J lost 3 bases. The CDR3 covers 13 residues. In germline, CDR1 is SEHNR, CDR2 FQNEAQ (reference sequence). CDR3 nucleotide sequence: TGTGCCAGCAGCCCTAGCGGGAGCTACGAGCAGTACTTC. Translated, it gives CASSPSGSYEQYF.

A note on this clone: Other nucleotide sequences from this sample produce the same CDR3. V usage is TRBV20-1 and J usage is TRBJ1-2, with unresolved D. This CDR3 spans 11 amino acids. Trimming removed 6 bases from V and 2 bases from J, with 7 bases in between. Germline V gene data show CDR1 as DFQATT and CDR2 as SNEGSKA (reference sequence). The CDR3 sequence: CSAGGNYGYTF. The CDR3 nucleotides are TGCAGTGCCGGCGGGAACTATGGCTACACCTTC.

This clone showed up just once. The J gene is TRBJ1-5, the V gene TRBV15, with D possibly TRBD1 on 5 matching bases. Germline CDR1 reads LNHNV; CDR2 reads YYDKDF (reference sequence). V was clipped by 2 bases and J by 0 bases, with 17 bases between them. The CDR3 has 18 amino acids. The CDR3, as DNA: TGTGCCACCAGCAGACCCCGTAAAATCGACAGTAGCAATCAGCCCCAGCATTTT. This gives the protein CATSRPRKIDSSNQPQHF.

V gene TRBV10-1 combines with J gene TRBJ2-3; tentatively, D is TRBD1 (5 bases). The CDR3 totals 14 residues. Germline CDR1 is WNHNN and CDR2 is SYGVQD (reference sequence). The V end was cut by 2 bases, the J end by 0 bases, with 6 bases between. The DNA of the CDR3 is TGCGCCAGCAGTGAGGACAGAAGCACAGATACGCAGTATTTT. It yields the protein CASSEDRSTDTQYF.

J is TRBJ1-2 and V is TRBV7-3; tentative D call: TRBD1 (5 bases). The CDR3 runs to 16 residues. With 5 bases removed from V and 0 bases from J, the gap between germline ends came to 16 bases. Germline CDR1 SGHTA, CDR2 FQGTGA. The CDR3 nucleotides are TGTGCCAGCAGCCCTGCTCCGGGACGATCTAACTATGGCTACACCTTC. Its protein is CASSPAPGRSNYGYTF.

This chain joins TRBV18 and TRBJ2-5; 8 nucleotides agree with TRBD1. The CDR3 sequence is 17 residues long. Germline trimming cut 4 bases from V and 5 bases from J; bases unmatched to any gene: 15. Germline CDR1 is KGHSH and CDR2 is LQKENI. CDR3 nucleotide sequence: TGTGCCAGCTCACTCGAATTTCCGGGACAGGAGGGGGAGACCCAGTACTTC. Amino acid sequence: CASSLEFPGQEGETQYF.